This T cell receptor beta chain was documented in a study of T cell responses to AZD1222 COVID-19 vaccine. Study background: Pooled in the analysis were second doses at about 4 or about 12 weeks.

This clone was seen only once. Its antigen is still unknown. The CDR3 spans 16 residues. After removal of 2 bases from V and 8 bases from J, the junction contained 10 bases not matched to a gene. Germline CDR1 and CDR2: MGHRA and YSYEKL. Study-level results: Possibly, clonal diversity was underestimated; donors were largely white British and included more females.

Sequencing was performed with immunoSEQ multiplex PCR; in TCRdb, only in-frame clones are kept and a portion is missing. This sample has around 78,000 clones; roughly nine tenths occur once, and the top ten carry 3.5% to 5%. The V gene is TRBV4-1, the J gene TRBJ1-4; 8 nucleotides align to TRBD1. Sample: peripheral blood, taken on day 0 of AZD1222 vaccination. This TCR was recovered from an adult in good health. The chain's CDR3 is CASSQRGTGNEEKLFF. CDR3 bases: TGCGCCAGCAGCCAAAGGGGGACAGGTAACGAGGAAAAACTGTTTTTT.